A selection of T cell receptor beta chains follows, all from one sample in a study of cytomegalovirus exposure and HLA in healthy donors. Profiled with immunoSEQ multiplex PCR; TCRdb holds only in-frame clones, not every one. This sample's table has about 130,000 clones. What was sequenced was PBMCs. The receptor set was obtained from a woman between 55 and 75 years old in good health and CMV-seronegative. The CDR3 runs from the conserved cysteine through the conserved F or W. Fields, in order: J gene, V gene, D gene, CDR3 length, CDR3 DNA, CDR3 protein. D genes are given only for firm matches.

J: TRBJ2-3
V: TRBV6-1
D: TRBD2
length: 14
DNA: TGTGCCAGCAGGGGACTAGCGGGTTTCGATACGCAGTATTTT
CDR3: CASRGLAGFDTQYF

J: TRBJ2-1
V: TRBV5-1
D: TRBD1
length: 16
DNA: TGCGCCAGCAGCTTGGTGGACAGGGGGGACTACAATGAGCAGTTCTTC
CDR3: CASSLVDRGDYNEQFF

J: TRBJ2-1
V: TRBV19
D: NA
length: 16
DNA: TGTGCCAGTAGTATATTTGCGGGGAGCTCCTACAATGAGCAGTTCTTC
CDR3: CASSIFAGSSYNEQFF

J: TRBJ1-2
V: TRBV4-1
D: TRBD1
length: 15
DNA: TGCGCCAGCAGCCAAACAGGGGGCTCAAACTATGGCTACACCTTC
CDR3: CASSQTGGSNYGYTF

J: TRBJ2-1
V: TRBV28
D: NA
length: 14
DNA: TGTGCCAGCACCTTCGGACATTTGGGGAATGAGCAGTTCTTC
CDR3: CASTFGHLGNEQFF

J: TRBJ2-3
V: TRBV5-4
D: TRBD2
length: 15
DNA: TGTGCCAGCAGCGAGGGACTAGCGGGCACAGATACGCAGTATTTT
CDR3: CASSEGLAGTDTQYF

J: TRBJ1-2
V: TRBV28
D: TRBD1
length: 16
DNA: TGTGCCAGCGGTAAACCTCACGGACAGGGGGGTGATGGCTACACCTTC
CDR3: CASGKPHGQGGDGYTF

J: TRBJ2-4
V: TRBV4-1
D: NA
length: 18
DNA: TGCGCCAGCAGCCAAGATCGAGGTAAACCCCTAGCCAAAAACATTCAGTACTTC
CDR3: CASSQDRGKPLAKNIQYF

J: TRBJ1-3
V: TRBV9
D: NA
length: 13
DNA: TGTGCCAGCAGCCCGTCCCAGGCTGGCACCATATATTTT
CDR3: CASSPSQAGTIYF

J: TRBJ1-1
V: TRBV7-2
D: NA
length: 14
DNA: TGTGCCAGCAGCTTAGAACACCTGAACACTGAAGCTTTCTTT
CDR3: CASSLEHLNTEAFF

J: TRBJ1-2
V: TRBV6-5
D: NA
length: 15
DNA: TGTGCCAGCAGTTACTCGGGCCACCGGGGCTATGGCTACACCTTC
CDR3: CASSYSGHRGYGYTF

J: TRBJ2-1
V: TRBV6-5
D: TRBD1
length: 14
DNA: TGTGCCAGCAGACCCGGGACAGCTCACAATGAGCAGTTCTTC
CDR3: CASRPGTAHNEQFF

J: TRBJ1-2
V: TRBV28
D: TRBD1
length: 13
DNA: TGTGCCAGCAGGGCGGACAGGGGACATGGCTACACCTTC
CDR3: CASRADRGHGYTF

J: TRBJ2-7
V: TRBV13
D: NA
length: 14
DNA: TGTGCCAGCAGCTTAGGAGGTAGCCAGGGCGAGCAGTACTTC
CDR3: CASSLGGSQGEQYF

J: TRBJ2-1
V: TRBV29-1
D: NA
length: 16
DNA: TGCAGCGTTGAAACTCCGAGTGGGGGGAGTTACAATGAGCAGTTCTTC
CDR3: CSVETPSGGSYNEQFF

J: TRBJ2-3
V: TRBV19
D: TRBD2
length: 17
DNA: TGTGCCAGTAGTAAAGGGCTAGCGGGGAAACTACTGGATACGCAGTATTTT
CDR3: CASSKGLAGKLLDTQYF

J: TRBJ2-1
V: TRBV14
D: TRBD2
length: 13
DNA: TGTGCCAGCAGCCGGGACTATCAGGTCGGCCAGTTCTTC
CDR3: CASSRDYQVGQFF

J: TRBJ2-3
V: TRBV7-6
D: TRBD2
length: 17
DNA: TGTGCCAGCAGCGTCGGGACTAGCGGGGGGGCCCTAGATACGCAGTATTTT
CDR3: CASSVGTSGGALDTQYF

J: TRBJ2-3
V: TRBV9
D: TRBD1
length: 17
DNA: TGTGCCAGCAGCCCCCGGGACAGGGTCTTTAGCACAGATACGCAGTATTTT
CDR3: CASSPRDRVFSTDTQYF

J: TRBJ1-2
V: TRBV6-5
D: TRBD1
length: 13
DNA: TGTGCCAGCAGCCGGACAGGAGGCTATGGCTACACCTTC
CDR3: CASSRTGGYGYTF

J: TRBJ1-1
V: TRBV5-4
D: NA
length: 13
DNA: TGTGCCAGCAGCTTGCGGGGGGGAGTTGAAGCTTTCTTT
CDR3: CASSLRGGVEAFF

J: TRBJ1-4
V: TRBV5-5
D: NA
length: 12
DNA: TGTGCCAGCCGAGGGAGGGATGAAAAACTGTTTTTT
CDR3: CASRGRDEKLFF

J: TRBJ2-3
V: TRBV28
D: TRBD2
length: 14
DNA: TGTGCCAGCAGTTTGGGGGGGAGCACAGATACGCAGTATTTT
CDR3: CASSLGGSTDTQYF

J: TRBJ2-7
V: TRBV15
D: NA
length: 13
DNA: TGTGCCACCAGCAGGGACTTGTCCGGCGAGCAGTACTTC
CDR3: CATSRDLSGEQYF

J: TRBJ2-5
V: TRBV2
D: NA
length: 14
DNA: TGTGCCAGCAGTGCCCAGACTCGAGAAGAGACCCAGTACTTC
CDR3: CASSAQTREETQYF

J: TRBJ2-1
V: TRBV7-9
D: NA
length: 13
DNA: TGTGCCAGCAGCGGGCCCGGTTACAATGAGCAGTTCTTC
CDR3: CASSGPGYNEQFF

J: TRBJ2-1
V: TRBV6-5
D: NA
length: 15
DNA: TGTGCCAGACCCTTCAGGGGCGGGAGTGGTAATGAGCAGTTCTTC
CDR3: CARPFRGGSGNEQFF

J: TRBJ1-2
V: TRBV5-1
D: TRBD1
length: 17
DNA: TGCGCCAGCAGCTTGGGAGGGACAGGGACGTCTAACTATGGCTACACCTTC
CDR3: CASSLGGTGTSNYGYTF

J: TRBJ1-2
V: TRBV28
D: TRBD1
length: 14
DNA: TGTGCCAGCGCCGCCCCGGACAGGGCCTCTGGCTACACCTTC
CDR3: CASAAPDRASGYTF

J: TRBJ1-2
V: TRBV6-1
D: NA
length: 15
DNA: TGTGCCAGCAGTGAATGGAGCGGGACACCTTATGGCTACACCTTC
CDR3: CASSEWSGTPYGYTF

J: TRBJ2-5
V: TRBV6-1
D: NA
length: 11
DNA: TGTGCCAGCAGGCGGCAAGAGACCCAGTACTTC
CDR3: CASRRQETQYF

J: TRBJ2-7
V: TRBV7-9
D: TRBD1
length: 12
DNA: TGTGCCAGCAGCCCAGGGGGCTACGAGCAGTACTTC
CDR3: CASSPGGYEQYF

J: TRBJ1-4
V: TRBV6-4
D: NA
length: 13
DNA: TGTGCCAGCAGTGTGGAACAGCCGGGAGAACTGTTTTTT
CDR3: CASSVEQPGELFF

J: TRBJ2-5
V: TRBV6-6
D: TRBD2
length: 14
DNA: TGTGCCAGCAGTTACTCTACGGGGGGAGAGACTCAGTACTTC
CDR3: CASSYSTGGETQYF

J: TRBJ1-3
V: TRBV6-5
D: NA
length: 14
DNA: TGTGCCAGCAGATCCACAGGCTCTGGAAACACCATATATTTT
CDR3: CASRSTGSGNTIYF

J: TRBJ1-1
V: TRBV2
D: NA
length: 13
DNA: TGTGCCAGCAGTGGACAGTTAAACACTGAAGCTTTCTTT
CDR3: CASSGQLNTEAFF

J: TRBJ2-7
V: TRBV18
D: NA
length: 12
DNA: TGTGCCAGCTCCAGCGACAGCTACGAGCAGTACTTC
CDR3: CASSSDSYEQYF

J: TRBJ2-5
V: TRBV7-6
D: TRBD2
length: 14
DNA: TGTGCCAGCAGCCGCGGGGGTGCCATTGCGACCCAGTACTTC
CDR3: CASSRGGAIATQYF

J: TRBJ1-2
V: TRBV28
D: TRBD1
length: 12
DNA: TGTGCCAGCAGAGGACAGGGCTATGGCTACACCTTC
CDR3: CASRGQGYGYTF

J: TRBJ2-5
V: TRBV7-7
D: TRBD2
length: 18
DNA: TGTGCTAGCAGCATCACGACTAGCGGGGGGAGTACCGAAGAGACCCAGTACTTC
CDR3: CASSITTSGGSTEETQYF

J: TRBJ1-5
V: TRBV6-6
D: NA
length: 16
DNA: TGTGCCAGCAGTTTTGGGGGGGGGCCTAGCAATCAGCCCCAGCATTTT
CDR3: CASSFGGGPSNQPQHF

J: TRBJ2-6
V: TRBV5-4
D: TRBD1
length: 18
DNA: TGTGCCAGCAGCTCGAACAGGGGCTCCCACTCTGGGGCCAACGTCCTGACTTTC
CDR3: CASSSNRGSHSGANVLTF

J: TRBJ1-4
V: TRBV7-2
D: NA
length: 14
DNA: TGTGCCAGCAGCAAAGCGGGACTTAATGAAAAACTGTTTTTT
CDR3: CASSKAGLNEKLFF

J: TRBJ1-5
V: TRBV6-1
D: NA
length: 12
DNA: TGTGCCACAACGCGGCATAATCAGCCCCAGCATTTT
CDR3: CATTRHNQPQHF

J: TRBJ2-2
V: TRBV10-1
D: NA
length: 15
DNA: TGCGCCAGCAGTGGAAGGGGTTCGAACACCGGGGAGCTGTTTTTT
CDR3: CASSGRGSNTGELFF

J: TRBJ2-4
V: TRBV10-3
D: TRBD2
length: 16
DNA: TGTGCCATCAGTGAGACGCCGGGACTAGCTAAAAACATTCAGTACTTC
CDR3: CAISETPGLAKNIQYF

J: TRBJ2-7
V: TRBV6-5
D: NA
length: 15
DNA: TGTGCCAGCAGTTACTCTGCAGGCCAATCCTACGAGCAGTACTTC
CDR3: CASSYSAGQSYEQYF

J: TRBJ2-1
V: TRBV13
D: NA
length: 15
DNA: TGTGCCAGCAGCCGCGGGGGCCACTCCTACAATGAGCAGTTCTTC
CDR3: CASSRGGHSYNEQFF

J: TRBJ1-5
V: TRBV19
D: TRBD1
length: 15
DNA: TGTGCCAGTGAGACTCGGACAGGGGGCCTTCAGCCCCAGCATTTT
CDR3: CASETRTGGLQPQHF

J: TRBJ2-7
V: TRBV5-6
D: TRBD1
length: 14
DNA: TGTGCCAGCAGTCCCGGGACAGGGCCCTACGAGCAGTACTTC
CDR3: CASSPGTGPYEQYF

J: TRBJ2-7
V: TRBV5-1
D: NA
length: 14
DNA: TGCGCCAGCAGCTCGGCGGTGAGCTCCTACGAGCAGTACTTC
CDR3: CASSSAVSSYEQYF

J: TRBJ1-2
V: TRBV11-2
D: NA
length: 14
DNA: TGTGCCAGCAGCTTAGATGTCGGGGGGTATGGCTACACCTTC
CDR3: CASSLDVGGYGYTF

J: TRBJ2-3
V: TRBV5-1
D: TRBD2
length: 15
DNA: TGCGCCAGCAGCTTGGGGCGGGCGGGAGCAGATACGCAGTATTTT
CDR3: CASSLGRAGADTQYF

J: TRBJ2-1
V: TRBV7-3
D: TRBD2
length: 15
DNA: TGTGCCAGCAGCCCGGGGGGGGGTTATAACAATGAGCAGTTCTTC
CDR3: CASSPGGGYNNEQFF

J: TRBJ1-2
V: TRBV28
D: NA
length: 15
DNA: TGTGCCAGCAGTTCGCCCCGGACAGCCAGCTATAGCTACACCTTC
CDR3: CASSSPRTASYSYTF